This T cell receptor (beta chain) was documented in a study of T-cell reconstitution after alpha-beta-depleted transplantation in children. Points from the study as a whole: Newly produced T cells mostly provided counts and TCRbeta diversity after one year, as hyperexpanded clones declined. Expanded graft clones numbering several hundred reportedly gave rise to alpha-beta T cells about two months after transplant.

Comment on this clonotype: The antigen is not known.

Unique molecular identifiers were used in preparing the TCRbeta library. TCRdb re-derived calls from the PCR reads in MiXCR, one entry per CDR3 protein. The sample gives 98,000 or so distinct CDR3 sequences, 20% to 25% of which show up once; about a fifth is in the top ten. This sequence originates from a boy between 2 and 10 years old with acute lymphoblastic leukemia, due to receive a stem cell transplant. The source was PBMCs, collected before TCRalphabeta/CD19-depleted stem cell transplant.

The CDR3 region is CASSSSVDEQFF. CDR3 in DNA: TGTGCCAGCAGTTCAAGCGTCGATGAGCAGTTCTTC. The chain recombines TRBV28 with TRBJ2-1, with D unclear. The CDR3 has 12 residues. V gave up 4 bases and J gave up 8 bases, with 9 bases separating them. Per germline, CDR1 MDHEN and CDR2 SYDVKM.